This is a list of T cell receptor beta chains from one sample in a study of cytomegalovirus exposure and HLA in healthy donors. TCRdb's table, derived via immunoSEQ multiplex PCR, lists solely in-frame clones and lacks some. The table has about 170,000 clones, about 85% seen once. Specimen: PBMCs. The receptors come from a man aged 30 to 45 in good health and CMV-seropositive. CDR3s include the opening cysteine and the closing phenylalanine or tryptophan. The D gene is left open where the match is weak. Size tells how often a clone was seen (once, few, many) or the class of an expanded clone, and some rows leave it out.

D: TRBD2; length: 16; size: -; J: TRBJ2-5; V: TRBV28; DNA: TGTGCCAGCAGTCCGTTCGGGGGGGAGCCCCGAGAGACCCAGTACTTC; CDR3: CASSPFGGEPRETQYF
D: -; length: 13; size: -; J: TRBJ1-2; V: TRBV9; DNA: TGTGCCAGCAGCGGCGGACAAATCTATGGCTACACCTTC; CDR3: CASSGGQIYGYTF
D: TRBD1; length: 14; size: -; J: TRBJ1-2; V: TRBV6-6; DNA: TGTGCCAGCACCGCTCAGGGGGCTGGCTATGGCTACACCTTC; CDR3: CASTAQGAGYGYTF
D: -; length: 14; size: few; J: TRBJ2-7; V: TRBV5-6; DNA: TGTGCCAGCAGCCCTAGACAGAGCTCCTACGAGCAGTACTTC; CDR3: CASSPRQSSYEQYF
D: -; length: 15; size: -; J: TRBJ2-7; V: TRBV15; DNA: TGTGCCACCAGCAGAGACGTTAACAGCCCCTACGAGCAGTACTTC; CDR3: CATSRDVNSPYEQYF
D: -; length: 16; size: -; J: TRBJ1-2; V: TRBV12-5; DNA: TGTGCTAGTGGTTTCGAAGGGGCCATGACTAACTATGGCTACACCTTC; CDR3: CASGFEGAMTNYGYTF
D: -; length: 10; size: -; J: TRBJ1-1; V: TRBV2; DNA: TGTGCCAGCAGTCGAACACGAGCTTTCTTT; CDR3: CASSRTRAFF
D: -; length: 13; size: -; J: TRBJ2-3; V: TRBV2; DNA: TGTGCCAGCACTGGGGCGCCCGCAGATACGCAGTATTTT; CDR3: CASTGAPADTQYF
D: -; length: 14; size: -; J: TRBJ1-4; V: TRBV15; DNA: TGTGCCCTGGGTAGAGGTTCATCTAATGAAAAACTGTTTTTT; CDR3: CALGRGSSNEKLFF
D: TRBD2; length: 15; size: -; J: TRBJ2-3; V: TRBV11-2; DNA: TGTGCCAGCAGGTCTCGCGGGAGGGACACAGATACGCAGTATTTT; CDR3: CASRSRGRDTDTQYF
D: TRBD2; length: 16; size: -; J: TRBJ2-1; V: TRBV28; DNA: TGTGCCAGTCACGGGTTCCTAGCGGGAGTTTACAATGAGCAGTTCTTC; CDR3: CASHGFLAGVYNEQFF
D: -; length: 13; size: -; J: TRBJ2-1; V: TRBV19; DNA: TGTGCCAGTAGTATAGTAAGCGCCAATGAGCAGTTCTTC; CDR3: CASSIVSANEQFF
D: -; length: 12; size: -; J: TRBJ2-1; V: TRBV19; DNA: TGTGCCTCCTCTGGGGGGAGGCATGAGCAGTTCTTC; CDR3: CASSGGRHEQFF
D: TRBD2; length: 17; size: few; J: TRBJ2-3; V: TRBV7-9; DNA: TGTGCCAGCAGCTTATTAGCGGGAGGGGGTGGCACAGATACGCAGTATTTT; CDR3: CASSLLAGGGGTDTQYF
D: TRBD2; length: 16; size: -; J: TRBJ2-3; V: TRBV29-1; DNA: TGCAGCGTTGAACTAGCGGGAGGGGTGGGCACAGATACGCAGTATTTT; CDR3: CSVELAGGVGTDTQYF
D: TRBD2; length: 15; size: -; J: TRBJ2-1; V: TRBV14; DNA: TGTGCCAGCAGCCTCGGAGTACTAGCGGGAATGGGGCAGTTCTTC; CDR3: CASSLGVLAGMGQFF
D: -; length: 13; size: -; J: TRBJ2-4; V: TRBV5-1; DNA: TGCGCCAGCAGCTCTTTGACAGAAAACATTCAGTACTTC; CDR3: CASSSLTENIQYF
D: -; length: 12; size: few; J: TRBJ1-1; V: TRBV29-1; DNA: TGCAGCGTCCGTGGGGGGGACACTGAAGCTTTCTTT; CDR3: CSVRGGDTEAFF
D: TRBD2; length: 21; size: -; J: TRBJ2-1; V: TRBV28; DNA: TGTGCCAGCAGTTCGGGGGCTTGGGTTATACTAGCGGGAACTTCCTACAATGAGCAGTTCTTC; CDR3: CASSSGAWVILAGTSYNEQFF
D: -; length: 11; size: once; J: TRBJ2-1; V: TRBV10-3; DNA: TGTGCCAGCGGGACCCCTAATGAGCAGTTCTTC; CDR3: CASGTPNEQFF